The 2 T cell receptor beta chains listed next were all sequenced from one sample in a study of blood T cell repertoires in COVID-19. Only in-frame clones appear in the TCRdb table, and some are missing; sequencing was by immunoSEQ multiplex PCR. The sample includes hundreds of thousands of clones, 86% of them seen just once. Sequencing input: peripheral blood. These receptors were collected from a woman aged 25 to 39 with active or convalescent COVID-19.

CDR3 nucleotides: TGTGCCAGCAGTGGGCAGGACTATGGCTACACCTTC. This encodes CASSGQDYGYTF. The chain carries TRBV3-1 (or the pseudogene TRBV3-2) and TRBJ1-2; D is unresolved. The CDR3 is 12 residues long. V dropped 6 bases and J dropped 3 bases, with 8 bases sitting between them. The germline V gene has CDR1 LGHDT and CDR2 YNNKEL (reference sequence).

This chain joins TRBV2 and TRBJ2-3; D ambiguous. Trimming left V 0 bases short and J 6 bases short, with 10 bases between. The CDR3 runs to 14 residues. Germline lookup yields CDR1 SNHLY and CDR2 FYNNEI. The CDR3 sequence is CASSEAPLSDTQYF. CDR3 in DNA: TGTGCCAGCAGTGAAGCGCCTCTGAGTGATACGCAGTATTTT.